The 27 T cell receptor beta chains below all came from one sample that was sequenced in a study of cytomegalovirus exposure and HLA in healthy donors (dated by TCRdb to 2015 to 2018). Library prep was done by the immunoSEQ multiplex PCR assay. Entries here come from immuneACCESS through TCRdb and include only in-frame sequences with V and J called. Some clones fail to appear in such tables; in the studies checked, an unresolved V gene covers under half of the shortfall, and the cause of the remainder is unknown. Across this sample there are roughly 130,000 clones, with roughly nine tenths seen only once. 9% to 9.5% of the sample lies in the top ten. What was sequenced was PBMCs. These TCRs come from a woman under 30 in good health and CMV-seropositive.

The chain joins TRBV4-3 to TRBJ1-3; no clear D. The CDR3 contains 15 residues. Trimming pared 2 bases from V and 1 base from J, leaving 9 bases between. CDR1 LGHNA and CDR2 YSLEER come from the germline V gene. This CDR3 is CASSQLVGSGNTIYF. The CDR3 coding sequence is TGCGCCAGCAGCCAACTAGTAGGATCTGGAAACACCATATATTTT.

This clone was recorded only once. The V gene is TRBV7-6, the J gene TRBJ2-5, with 15 bases lining up with TRBD2. CDR1 and CDR2 (germline): SGHVS, FNYEAQ. V lost 4 bases to trimming and J lost 10 bases; unmatched junction nucleotides: 7. The CDR3 length is 15 residues. The CDR3 DNA is TGTGCCAGCAGCTCCGGGACTAGCGGGGGGAGGGGCCAGTACTTC. It codes for CASSSGTSGGRGQYF.

The chain uses TRBV27 and TRBJ2-3; a possible D gene is TRBD1 (5 bases). The CDR3 is 17 amino acids. Trimming shortened V by 5 bases and J by 4 bases, and 22 bases separated the two germline ends. Germline V gives CDR1 MNHEY, CDR2 SMNVEV (reference sequence). The CDR3 loop reads CASSLRALPVRADTQYF. The CDR3 nucleotides read TGTGCCAGCAGTCTTCGAGCCCTCCCTGTCAGGGCAGATACGCAGTATTTT.

J is TRBJ1-6 and V is TRBV6-1; D is ambiguous. V lost 2 bases, J lost 0 bases, and 8 bases lay in between. The CDR3 consists of 16 residues. Germline CDR1 and CDR2: MNHNS and SASEGT. The CDR3 loop is CASSEMGSSYNSPLHF. The CDR3 DNA follows: TGTGCCAGCAGTGAAATGGGGAGCTCCTATAATTCACCCCTCCACTTT.

The rearrangement joins TRBV6-5 to TRBJ2-3; TRBD1 aligns across 8 bases. After removal of 8 bases from V and 1 base from J, the junction contained 5 bases not matched to a gene. The CDR3 spans 14 residues. Germline V CDR1 and CDR2: MNHEY, SVGAGI. The CDR3: CASSRGRGTDTQYF. Written as DNA, the CDR3 is TGTGCCAGCTCCAGGGGGCGCGGCACAGATACGCAGTATTTT.

As to this clone: This specimen includes other DNA sequences encoding the same CDR3. The chain joins TRBV2 to TRBJ1-3; 12 bases are a match to TRBD1. This CDR3 has 18 residues. Germline CDR1 and CDR2: SNHLY and FYNNEI. With 6 bases clipped from V and 0 bases from J, the junction kept 9 bases outside the gene matches. The CDR3 DNA reads as TGTGCCAGCAGCCCCGGGACAGGGGGCAGGAGCTCTGGAAACACCATATATTTT. Residues: CASSPGTGGRSSGNTIYF.

This chain uses TRBV5-4 with TRBJ2-3, with 8 nucleotides matching TRBD2. CDR1 and CDR2 from the germline V gene are SGHNT and YYREEE (reference sequence). This CDR3 contains 17 residues. V dropped 3 bases and J dropped 2; count of bases not matched to a gene: 11. CDR3 in amino acids: CASSSSGRGASTDTQYF. The CDR3 DNA follows: TGTGCCAGCAGCTCCTCGGGGCGGGGGGCCTCCACAGATACGCAGTATTTT.

This clone was detected only once. The chain recombines TRBV5-1 with TRBJ2-1, with TRBD1 matching over 8 bases. The CDR3 extends over 15 amino acids. Losses at the gene ends were 0 bases for V and 3 bases for J; bases not matched to a gene: 2. Germline V gene data show CDR1 as SGHRS and CDR2 as YFSETQ. This chain's CDR3 is CASSLVTGGYNEQFF. The CDR3 nucleotides are TGCGCCAGCAGCTTGGTAACAGGGGGCTACAATGAGCAGTTCTTC.

In this sample, this clone turned up once. The chain employs TRBV5-4 and TRBJ1-1; 8 nucleotides line up with TRBD1. V was clipped by 6 bases and J by 5 bases; unmatched bases: 9. The germline gives CDR1 SGHNT, CDR2 YYREEE (reference sequence). CDR3 length: 14 residues. CDR3: CASTRTGGRTEAFF. Written as DNA, the CDR3 is TGTGCCAGCACCCGTACAGGGGGACGGACTGAAGCTTTCTTT.

This CDR3 reads CASSQEGQGHEKLFF. DNA for the CDR3: TGCGCCAGCAGCCAAGAAGGACAGGGGCATGAAAAACTGTTTTTT. V and J are TRBV4-3 and TRBJ1-4; the match to TRBD1 covers 9 bases. Germline V lookup: CDR1 LGHNA, CDR2 YSLEER. The ends lost 0 bases at V and 6 bases at J; junction bases unmatched: 2. This CDR3 is built from 15 residues.

The genes are TRBV7-9 and TRBJ2-7; TRBD1 agrees at 11 bases. V lost 5 bases and J lost 3; bases outside the gene matches: 3. Germline V lookup: CDR1 SEHNR, CDR2 FQNEAQ (reference sequence). The CDR3 runs to 14 residues. As DNA, the CDR3 is TGTGCCAGCAGCCCCGGGACAGGGGGCTACGAGCAGTACTTC. Translated: CASSPGTGGYEQYF.

The chain recombines TRBV30 with TRBJ2-5; 12 nucleotides agree with TRBD2. Germline CDR1 and CDR2: GTSNPN and SVGIG (reference sequence). With V trimmed by 3 bases and J by 6 bases, 5 bases remained unmatched. The CDR3 is 14 residues long. The CDR3 sequence is CAWRLAGGQQTQYF. In DNA, the CDR3 is TGTGCCTGGAGGCTAGCGGGGGGGCAGCAGACCCAGTACTTC.

This chain links TRBV29-1 with TRBJ2-1; possibly TRBD2 for D (5 bases). V was cut by 3 bases and J by 4 bases, with 10 bases left in between. The CDR3 is 13 amino acids. Germline CDR1 SQVTM, CDR2 ANQGSEA. CDR3 in amino acids: CSVDSGLYNEQFF. The CDR3 bases are TGCAGCGTTGACAGTGGACTTTACAATGAGCAGTTCTTC.

The rearrangement links TRBV4-1 to TRBJ2-3; TRBD2 aligns across 13 bases. The V segment lost 2 bases and the J segment 6 bases; nucleotides outside the gene matches: 8. The CDR3 totals 17 residues. The germline CDR1 and CDR2 sequences are MGHRA and YSYEKL. CDR3 amino acids: CASSQTGTSGAGDTQYF. DNA for the CDR3: TGCGCCAGCAGCCAAACTGGGACTAGCGGGGCGGGCGATACGCAGTATTTT.

This clone was observed a few times. V usage is TRBV9 and J usage is TRBJ2-3; TRBD2 aligns across 7 bases. Losses at the gene ends were 4 bases for V and 5 bases for J; bases not matched to a gene: 7. The CDR3 spans 14 residues. CDR1 is SGDLS, CDR2 YYNGEE, per germline. CDR3 sequence (DNA): TGTGCCAGCAGCCGCGGACTAGAGGGAGATACGCAGTATTTT. Its protein product is CASSRGLEGDTQYF. The full variable domain, in which reference TRBV9 and TRBJ2-3 provide the parts outside the CDR3, is DSGVTQTPKHLITATGQRVTLRCSPRSGDLSVYWYQQSLDQGLQFLIQYYNGEERAKGNILERFSAQQFPDLHSELNLSSLELGDSALYFCASSRGLEGDTQYFGPGTRLTVL.

The rearrangement uses TRBV6-1 and TRBJ1-2; TRBD1 is a possible D gene (6 bases). From germline, CDR1 is MNHNS and CDR2 SASEGT. CDR3 length: 16 amino acids. The V and J ends lost 0 bases and 6 bases respectively, with 17 bases between them. The CDR3: CASSEAQGNRVNGYTF. In nucleotides, the CDR3 is TGTGCCAGCAGTGAAGCGCAAGGAAACAGGGTGAATGGCTACACCTTC.

The V and J genes are TRBV6-5 and TRBJ2-2; D remains unclear. The CDR3 covers 14 residues. The germline V gene encodes CDR1 MNHEY and CDR2 SVGAGI. For the CDR3, the DNA is TGTGCGAGTGTCACCCGATCGATAGCCCGGGAGCTGTTTTTT. It yields the protein CASVTRSIARELFF.

The chain couples TRBV7-9 to TRBJ2-7, with 10 bases identical to TRBD1. CDR1 is SEHNR and CDR2 is FQNEAQ in the germline V gene (reference sequence). After removal of 3 bases from V and 7 bases from J, the junction contained 6 bases not matched to a gene. The CDR3 spans 14 residues. The CDR3 here is CASSLGQGQGEQYF. CDR3 bases: TGTGCCAGCAGCTTGGGACAGGGGCAGGGTGAGCAGTACTTC.

The chain joins TRBV6-5 to TRBJ2-2; D gene unclear. The germline V gene encodes CDR1 MNHEY and CDR2 SVGAGI. The V end lost 2 bases, the J end lost 6 bases, and 7 bases lay between the germline ends. The CDR3 is 13 amino acids. The CDR3 loop is CASSYKAAGELFF. The CDR3 DNA follows: TGTGCCAGCAGTTACAAGGCGGCCGGGGAGCTGTTTTTT.

This clone showed up just once. This chain joins TRBV7-9 and TRBJ1-1; TRBD1 aligns across 8 bases. Looked up from germline, CDR1 is SEHNR and CDR2 is FQNEAQ (reference sequence). After removal of 1 base from V and 4 bases from J, the junction contained 2 bases not matched to a gene. This CDR3 spans 14 amino acids. CDR3 in DNA: TGTGCCAGCAGCTTAGGGACAGGGTCCACTGAAGCTTTCTTT. It codes for CASSLGTGSTEAFF.

The chain combines TRBV5-1 with TRBJ2-5, with TRBD1 matching over 12 bases. CDR1 is SGHRS and CDR2 is YFSETQ in the germline V gene. The V segment lost 4 bases and the J segment 4 bases; nucleotides outside the gene matches: 8. CDR3 length equals 16 residues. The CDR3 DNA is TGCGCCAGCAGCCCAACCGGGACAGGGGGCGGAGAGACCCAGTACTTC. Encoded protein: CASSPTGTGGGETQYF.

The rearrangement links TRBV18 to TRBJ1-1; D remains unclear. Germline V gene sequence: CDR1 KGHSH, CDR2 LQKENI. V shed 2 bases and J shed 0 bases, with 4 bases lying between them. The CDR3 has 13 residues. CDR3 DNA: TGTGCCAGCTCACCAGGGCTGAACACTGAAGCTTTCTTT. It translates to CASSPGLNTEAFF.

This clone was counted only a few times. The V call is TRBV25-1, the J call TRBJ1-6; no definite D call. Between the trimmed V and J ends, which lost 4 bases and 10 bases, there was a span of 14 bases. Germline CDR1 is MGHDK and CDR2 is SYGVNS. This CDR3 contains 14 residues. CDR3 bases: TGTGCCAGCAGTGGAGACGGGATAGGGTCACCCCTCCACTTT. The encoded protein is CASSGDGIGSPLHF.

The rearrangement links TRBV7-6 to TRBJ2-2; 7 nucleotides align to TRBD2. CDR1 is SGHVS and CDR2 is FNYEAQ in the germline V gene. The trim removed 2 bases at V and 3 bases at J, leaving 6 bases unmatched. CDR3 length: 16 amino acids. The CDR3: CASSLKPAGDTGELFF. CDR3 in DNA: TGTGCCAGCAGCTTAAAACCGGCGGGGGACACCGGGGAGCTGTTTTTT.

The chain couples TRBV28 to TRBJ2-1; tentatively, D is TRBD2 (6 bases). Germline V gives CDR1 MDHEN, CDR2 SYDVKM. This CDR3 spans 13 amino acids. V was cut by 6 bases and J by 6 bases, with 12 bases left in between. CDR3 in amino acids: CASRGTWANEQFF. CDR3 sequence (DNA): TGTGCCAGCAGAGGGACTTGGGCCAATGAGCAGTTCTTC.

This CDR3 reads CATSGRLQTQYF. DNA for the CDR3: TGTGCCACCAGCGGGCGCTTACAGACCCAGTACTTC. J is TRBJ2-5 and V is TRBV15; no clear D. The V gene's germline CDR1 is LNHNV and CDR2 YYDKDF (reference sequence). Trimming removed 5 bases at V and 6 bases at J, with 10 bases between. The CDR3 consists of 12 residues.

The rearrangement uses TRBV11-2 and TRBJ1-2; 7 positions agree with TRBD1. Per the germline V gene, CDR1 is SGHAT and CDR2 is FQNNGV. V was pared by 4 bases and J by 3 bases, with 14 bases of the junction left unmatched. The CDR3 is 17 amino acids. This CDR3 reads CASSSLMGQRLHYGYTF. In DNA form, the CDR3 reads TGTGCCAGCAGCTCACTAATGGGACAGCGCCTTCACTATGGCTACACCTTC.